This T cell receptor beta chain was profiled in a study of identical twins. Study results and caveats: Models underestimated how often monozygotic twins shared out-of-frame TCR alpha. Zero-insertion analyses might be partly confounded by invariant T cells like MAIT and iNKT.

Remarks on this clonotype: Its antigen remains unknown.

Per germline, CDR1 DFQATT and CDR2 SNEGSKA (reference sequence). CDR3 length equals 12 residues. Between the trimmed V and J ends, which lost 6 bases and 7 bases, there was a span of 13 bases. TCRdb reprocessed the 5' RACE reads via MiXCR and lists one record per CDR3 protein. The table has 200,000 to 250,000 distinct CDR3 sequences, roughly 7% seen once. This sample was shared with a second study, whose subject was yellow fever vaccine responses in identical twins.

Material: memory (CD45RO+) T cells sorted from blood. The V gene is TRBV20-1, the J gene TRBJ2-1; perhaps TRBD2 as D (6 bases). This TCR derives from a woman under 30 in good health. The CDR3 DNA reads as TGCAGTGCAGCCCGGGAGTGGAATGAGCAGTTCTTC. As protein: CSAAREWNEQFF.